The 3 T cell receptor beta chains presented below share a single source sample, sequenced in a study of OX40 agonist ivuxolimab in advanced cancers. Library prep was done by the immunoSEQ multiplex PCR assay. TCRdb limited this immuneACCESS table to in-frame rearrangements with V and J called. A share of clones is missing; checked studies link under half to unresolved V genes, and the rest is unexplained. The sample has 60,000 to 70,000 clones on record, around 90% of them singletons. Under 2.5% of the sample is held by the ten biggest clonotypes. The specimen comprised CD4+ or CD8+ T cells sorted from blood, sampled in a trial of the OX40 agonist ivuxolimab. The receptor set was obtained from an adult with an advanced solid tumor such as melanoma, head and neck, liver or kidney cancer.

V usage is TRBV6-6 and J usage is TRBJ2-3; no firm D call. Germline V gene sequence: CDR1 MNHNY, CDR2 SVGAGI (reference sequence). There are 11 residues in the CDR3. Trimming stripped 6 bases from V and 6 bases from J, with 7 bases between. CDR3: CASSGGDTQYF. The CDR3 bases are TGTGCCAGCAGCGGTGGGGATACGCAGTATTTT.

The gene calls are TRBV15 and TRBJ2-2; either TRBD1 or TRBD2 may fit D (7 bases each). The CDR3 totals 15 residues. V gave up 6 bases and J gave up 2 bases, with 13 bases separating them. Germline values: CDR1 LNHNV, CDR2 YYDKDF (reference sequence). The CDR3 spells CATSQGGANTGELFF. CDR3 in DNA: TGTGCCACCAGTCAGGGGGGGGCAAACACCGGGGAGCTGTTTTTT.

The chain joins TRBV7-9 to TRBJ2-3, with TRBD2 matching 9 bases. CDR3 size: 15 residues. Trimming removed 6 bases from V and 3 bases from J; junction bases left unmatched: 7. Germline V gene data show CDR1 as SEHNR and CDR2 as FQNEAQ (reference sequence). CDR3 sequence reads: CASSRRLAETDTQYF. The CDR3 DNA follows: TGTGCCAGCAGTCGCCGACTAGCGGAGACAGATACGCAGTATTTT.